This T cell receptor beta chain was sequenced during a study of T cells expressing NK-cell markers. About the study: Repertoires of TCR beta were obtained from T cells sorted as CD3+CD56+NKG2C+, CD3+CD56+NKG2C- and CD3+CD56-NKG2C+.

This CDR3 is built from 14 residues. The germline V gene encodes CDR1 MNHEY and CDR2 SVGEGT. Following a re-call of the 5' RACE reads, TCRdb has one entry per CDR3 protein and lacks DNA. The data include roughly 160,000 distinct CDR3 sequences; the top ten clones carry around 21%. Sample: blood T cells: a sorted CD56 or NKG2C T cell subset, CD4+ or CD8+ T cells, or bulk PBMC T cells (not recorded which). The chain carries TRBV6-2 or TRBV6-3 and TRBJ2-3; TCRdb proposes TRBD1, but this gene call is untestable without DNA. This clonotype originated in a man aged 18-75 years in good health. Here the CDR3 reads CASSYARGTDTQYF.